The 26 T cell receptor beta chains given below trace back to one sample, sequenced in a study of blood T cells in healthy people across ages. A second about 7 to 11 cycle PCR used barcoded and J-beta primers. In TCRdb, the 5' RACE reads were re-called with MiXCR into one record per CDR3 protein. The data contain over 950,000 distinct CDR3 sequences, roughly two fifths of them singletons. Sequencing was done on a sample of blood. The receptors were sampled from a man aged 18 to 30 in good health.

This rearrangement joins TRBV12-3 or TRBV12-4 to TRBJ2-1; 8 bases fit TRBD1. There are 13 residues in the CDR3. V lost 7 bases and J lost 2; bases outside the gene matches: 1. CDR3 sequence reads: CASTGGAYNEQFF. The DNA for the CDR3 is TGTGCCAGCACAGGGGGCGCCTACAATGAGCAGTTCTTC.

The chain links TRBV4-3 to TRBJ1-1, with a possible D match to TRBD1 (6 bases). In germline, CDR1 is LGHNA, CDR2 YSLEER. CDR3 size: 16 residues. V dropped 0 bases and J dropped 1 base, with 12 bases sitting between them. The CDR3 nucleotides are TGCGCCAGCAGCCAAGATCGGACAGCTTCGAACACTGAAGCTTTCTTT. Protein product: CASSQDRTASNTEAFF.

This chain links TRBV27 with TRBJ1-2; D not certain. Deletions cut 5 bases from V and 4 bases from J, with 17 bases between. The CDR3 runs 15 residues. CDR1 and CDR2 from the germline V gene are MNHEY and SMNVEV (reference sequence). In DNA, the CDR3 is TGTGCCAGCAGTCGTGTGGGCGGACCATCCTATGGCTACACCTTC. Translated: CASSRVGGPSYGYTF.

This clonotype was counted between two and nine times. The genes are TRBV4-3 and TRBJ1-2; D not certain. From germline, CDR1 is LGHNA and CDR2 YSLEER. Trimming stripped 1 base from V and 6 bases from J, with 15 bases between. This CDR3 region has 15 residues. As DNA, the CDR3 is TGCGCCAGCAGCCAAGTTACCGGGTTTCGTGATGGCTACACCTTC. The encoded protein is CASSQVTGFRDGYTF.

This clonotype was detected only a few times. This sequence joins TRBV3-1 and TRBJ1-1, with 7 bases aligning to TRBD1. V trimming: 0 bases; J trimming: 7 bases; junction bases outside the gene matches: 8. The V gene's germline CDR1 is LGHDT and CDR2 YNNKEL (reference sequence). The length of the CDR3 is 15 residues. CDR3 sequence reads: CASSQDSAGGIEAFF. The CDR3 DNA reads TGTGCCAGCAGCCAAGATTCGGCAGGGGGAATTGAAGCTTTCTTT.

The V gene is TRBV6-5, the J gene TRBJ2-7, with 8 nucleotides matching TRBD1. The V segment lost 8 bases and the J segment 3 bases; nucleotides outside the gene matches: 9. CDR1 is MNHEY, CDR2 SVGAGI, per germline. This CDR3 contains 14 residues. Here the CDR3 reads CASGPGQGRYEQYF. The CDR3 DNA reads TGTGCCAGCGGTCCTGGACAGGGACGCTACGAGCAGTACTTC.

J is TRBJ1-2 and V is TRBV6-5; D unresolved. Germline CDR1 reads MNHEY; CDR2 reads SVGAGI. V lost 4 bases and J 4 bases, leaving 10 bases between the germline ends. The CDR3 is 13 residues long. The CDR3 loop is CASSFFAGYGYTF. The DNA of the CDR3 is TGTGCCAGCAGTTTCTTTGCCGGCTATGGCTACACCTTC.

The rearrangement joins TRBV27 to TRBJ1-4; D uncertain. The CDR3 covers 17 residues. The germline V and J ends were trimmed by 4 bases and 0 bases, with 15 bases remaining between them. Germline V gives CDR1 MNHEY, CDR2 SMNVEV (reference sequence). CDR3 loop: CASSSRRDGATNEKLFF. DNA for the CDR3: TGTGCCAGCAGTTCGCGACGTGACGGCGCAACTAATGAAAAACTGTTTTTT.

The rearrangement joins TRBV10-3 to TRBJ2-1, with TRBD1 matching over 7 bases. Germline trimming cut 4 bases from V and 3 bases from J; bases unmatched to any gene: 3. This CDR3 spans 14 amino acids. Germline CDR1 ENHRY, CDR2 SYGVKD. The CDR3 DNA follows: TGTGCCATCAGTGGTAACAGGGGCTACAATGAGCAGTTCTTC. As protein: CAISGNRGYNEQFF.

The sample holds one count of this clonotype. The V and J genes are TRBV3-1 and TRBJ2-1; 7 nucleotides line up with TRBD1. The tail of the sequence fits TRBJ2-7 better, so the J call may be wrong. Germline V lookup: CDR1 LGHDT, CDR2 YNNKEL (reference sequence). This CDR3 has 15 amino acids. The CDR3 sequence is CASSFKGQNYNEQYF. The CDR3 DNA sequence: TGTGCCAGCAGCTTTAAGGGACAGAACTACAATGAGCAGTACTTC.

This clonotype was seen a handful of times. This chain connects TRBV20-1 to TRBJ2-4; 11 bases are shared with TRBD2. V lost 0 bases and J lost 2; bases outside the gene matches: 12. This CDR3 is built from 19 residues. CDR1 DFQATT and CDR2 SNEGSKA come from the germline V gene (reference sequence). CDR3 sequence reads: CSARDLVAGGLGPKNIQYF. The CDR3 DNA is TGCAGTGCTAGAGATCTGGTAGCGGGGGGGCTCGGGCCCAAAAACATTCAGTACTTC.

The genes are TRBV18 and TRBJ2-3; D uncertain. The CDR3 loop spans 15 amino acids. The germline V gene has CDR1 KGHSH and CDR2 LQKENI. Trimming removed 5 bases from V and 1 base from J, with 13 bases in between. CDR3 sequence: CASSATSKGTDTQYF. For the CDR3, the DNA is TGTGCCAGCTCAGCTACATCCAAAGGCACAGATACGCAGTATTTT. The full variable domain, with the rest looked up from reference TRBV18 and TRBJ2-3, is NAGVMQNPRHLVRRRGQEARLRCSPMKGHSHVYWYRQLPEEGLKFMVYLQKENIIDESGMPKERFSAEFPKEGPSILRIQQVVRGDSAAYFCASSATSKGTDTQYFGPGTRLTVL.

The chain couples TRBV7-2 to TRBJ2-1, with D perhaps TRBD1 (6 bases). Germline lookup yields CDR1 SGHTA and CDR2 FQGNSA. V was shortened by 5 bases and J by 2 bases, with 13 bases between the two germline ends. The CDR3 is 15 amino acids. This CDR3 is CASSPSRGTYNEQFF. CDR3 coding DNA: TGTGCCAGCAGCCCTTCCAGGGGCACCTACAATGAGCAGTTCTTC.

The table lists this clonotype with a count of one. A read error may be the cause here, since a much bigger clone is one base away. Since the CDR3 does not end with the conserved phenylalanine or tryptophan, this likely comes from a read error. The chain carries TRBV4-1 and TRBJ2-1; 7 bases are shared with TRBD2. Germline CDR1 reads MGHRA; CDR2 reads YSYEKL. The junction had 5 bases not matched to a gene; V was cut back by 0 bases and J by 3 bases. The CDR3 is 16 residues long. In DNA form, the CDR3 reads TGCGCCAGCAGCCAAGATGCGGCTAGCGGCTACAATGAGCAGTTCTTA. This gives the protein CASSQDAASGYNEQFL.

CDR3 in DNA: TGTGCCAGCAGCTTACCGGGCGGCGAAGAAAAACTGTTTTTT. It translates to CASSLPGGEEKLFF. V and J are TRBV7-2 and TRBJ1-4; no definite D call. The length of the CDR3 is 14 residues. The V and J ends lost 2 bases and 8 bases respectively, with 12 bases between them. The germline V gene has CDR1 SGHTA and CDR2 FQGNSA.

The chain is built from TRBV6-5 and TRBJ1-5; weak D call: TRBD1 (5 bases). Germline values: CDR1 MNHEY, CDR2 SVGAGI. V was trimmed by 6 bases and J by 0 bases, leaving 15 bases between them. The CDR3 sequence is 16 residues long. The CDR3 nucleotides read TGTGCCAGCAGCCGAAAGGGGTGGGATAGCAATCAGCCCCAGCATTTT. Translating it yields CASSRKGWDSNQPQHF.

This chain links TRBV4-3 with TRBJ2-1, with 7 bases lining up with TRBD2. The J segment lost 3 bases and the V segment lost 0 bases, leaving 2 bases of the junction unmatched. Germline V gene data show CDR1 as LGHNA and CDR2 as YSLEER. The CDR3 loop spans 15 amino acids. CDR3 sequence reads: CASSQDKRGYNEQFF. CDR3 nucleotide sequence: TGCGCCAGCAGCCAAGATAAGCGGGGCTACAATGAGCAGTTCTTC.

The table lists this clonotype with a few counts. CDR3 in amino acids: CASSALAWGQGNTEAFF. The CDR3 DNA follows: TGTGCCAGCAGTGCACTCGCGTGGGGACAGGGGAACACTGAAGCTTTCTTT. The chain recombines TRBV27 with TRBJ1-1; 9 nucleotides agree with TRBD1. The CDR3 is made up of 17 amino acids. Trimming removed 5 bases from V and 1 base from J; junction bases left unmatched: 11. Germline assignment: CDR1 MNHEY and CDR2 SMNVEV (reference sequence).

This clonotype was counted between two and nine times. The chain joins TRBV28 to TRBJ1-2, with D perhaps TRBD1 (6 bases). Deletions cut 4 bases from V and 1 base from J, with 10 bases between. The germline V gene encodes CDR1 MDHEN and CDR2 SYDVKM. CDR3 length: 14 residues. The CDR3 loop reads CASSSTGYNYGYTF. The CDR3 bases are TGTGCCAGCAGTTCTACAGGGTATAACTATGGCTACACCTTC.

This clonotype was counted a single time. This chain links TRBV27 with TRBJ2-1; tentatively, D is TRBD1 (7 bases). Near its end, the DNA agrees better with TRBJ2-7, so the J call may be wrong. In germline, CDR1 is MNHEY, CDR2 SMNVEV (reference sequence). The CDR3 spans 16 residues. This CDR3 reads CASTRTGDSSYNEQYF. CDR3 DNA sequence: TGTGCCAGCACCCGGACGGGGGACAGCTCCTACAATGAGCAGTACTTC.

This clonotype was observed a few times. This chain connects TRBV5-1 to TRBJ2-3; 10 nucleotides match TRBD1. The CDR3 spans 16 residues. Germline CDR1 SGHRS, CDR2 YFSETQ. V trimming: 4 bases; J trimming: 2 bases; junction bases outside the gene matches: 7. DNA of the CDR3: TGCGCCAGCAGCGGGGGACAGGGGACCCTCACAGATACGCAGTATTTT. This codes for CASSGGQGTLTDTQYF. The full variable domain, in which reference TRBV5-1 and TRBJ2-3 provide the parts outside the CDR3, is KAGVTQTPRYLIKTRGQQVTLSCSPISGHRSVSWYQQTPGQGLQFLFEYFSETQRNKGNFPGRFSGRQFSNSRSEMNVSTLELGDSALYLCASSGGQGTLTDTQYFGPGTRLTVL.

In the case of this clonotype: This may stem from a read error, because a much larger clone lies one nucleotide away. The chain combines TRBV29-1 with TRBJ1-2, with D perhaps matching TRBD1 (6 bases). CDR3 length: 13 amino acids. The germline V gene encodes CDR1 SQVTM and CDR2 ANQGSEA. Here the CDR3 reads CSVDPGQNYGYIF. CDR3 sequence (DNA): TGCAGCGTTGACCCAGGACAGAACTATGGCTACATCTTC. The full variable domain, in which reference TRBV29-1 and TRBJ1-2 provide the parts outside the CDR3, is SAVISQKPSRDICQRGTSLTIQCQVDSQVTMMFWYRQQPGQSLTLIATANQGSEATYESGFVIDKFPISRPNLTFSTLTVSNMSPEDSSIYLCSVDPGQNYGYIFGSGTRLTVV.

A few counts support this clonotype. The CDR3 sequence is CSALRSFGPPDTQYF. CDR3 nucleotides: TGCAGTGCTCTTAGATCCTTTGGGCCACCAGATACGCAGTATTTT. The chain has TRBV20-1 and TRBJ2-3; D unclear. The V gene's germline CDR1 is DFQATT and CDR2 SNEGSKA (reference sequence). With 5 bases removed from V and 4 bases from J, the gap between germline ends came to 19 bases. This CDR3 is built from 15 residues.

J is TRBJ2-2 and V is TRBV29-1, with D possibly called TRBD1 or TRBD2 (5 bases each). V was shortened by 5 bases and J by 3 bases, with 19 bases between the two germline ends. This CDR3 spans 16 amino acids. Germline-derived CDR1 and CDR2 are SQVTM and ANQGSEA. Written as DNA, the CDR3 is TGCAGCGTTACAAGGGGACCATACTTAGACACCGGGGAGCTGTTTTTT. It yields the protein CSVTRGPYLDTGELFF.

As to this clonotype: A much more abundant neighbour one base away suggests this may be a read error. The rearrangement joins TRBV20-1 to TRBJ1-5, with D possibly TRBD1 on 6 matching bases. Germline loops: CDR1 DFQATT, CDR2 SNEGSKA (reference sequence). This CDR3 contains 13 residues. In DNA, the CDR3 is TGCAGTGCTGGACAGTATAGCAATCAGCTCCAGCATTTT. This sequence encodes CSAGQYSNQLQHF.

This chain joins TRBV7-2 and TRBJ2-5, with 10 bases fitting TRBD2. V shed 0 bases and J 13 bases; nucleotides not matched to a gene: 8. The CDR3 extends over 14 amino acids. The V gene's germline CDR1 is SGHTA and CDR2 FQGNSA. The CDR3 DNA reads TGTGCCAGCAGCTTAGCTTCTAGCGGGAGAGGTCCGTACTTC. Its protein is CASSLASSGRGPYF.